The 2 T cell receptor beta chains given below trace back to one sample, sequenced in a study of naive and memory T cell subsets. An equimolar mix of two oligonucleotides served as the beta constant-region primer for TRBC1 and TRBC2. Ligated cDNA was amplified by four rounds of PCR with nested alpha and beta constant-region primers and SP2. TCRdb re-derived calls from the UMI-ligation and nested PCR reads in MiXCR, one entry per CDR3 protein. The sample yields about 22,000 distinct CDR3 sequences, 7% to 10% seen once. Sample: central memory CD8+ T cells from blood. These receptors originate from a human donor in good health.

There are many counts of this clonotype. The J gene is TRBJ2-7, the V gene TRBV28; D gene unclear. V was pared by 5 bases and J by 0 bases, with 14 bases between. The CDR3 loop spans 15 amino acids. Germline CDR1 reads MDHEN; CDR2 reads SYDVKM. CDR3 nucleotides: TGTGCCAGCAGTGGTGACTTTCTGGACTCCTACGAGCAGTACTTC. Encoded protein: CASSGDFLDSYEQYF.

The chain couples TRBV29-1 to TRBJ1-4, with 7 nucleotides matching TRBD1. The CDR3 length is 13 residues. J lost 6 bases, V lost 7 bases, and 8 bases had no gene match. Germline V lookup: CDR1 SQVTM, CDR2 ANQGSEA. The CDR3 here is CSAIGTVDEKLFF. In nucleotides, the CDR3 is TGCAGCGCAATCGGGACAGTGGATGAAAAACTGTTTTTT. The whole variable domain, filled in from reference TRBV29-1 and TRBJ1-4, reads SAVISQKPSRDICQRGTSLTIQCQVDSQVTMMFWYRQQPGQSLTLIATANQGSEATYESGFVIDKFPISRPNLTFSTLTVSNMSPEDSSIYLCSAIGTVDEKLFFGSGTQLSVL.